These 3 T cell receptor beta chains share one sample of origin, sequenced in a study of Ad26.COV2.S vaccination and SARS-CoV-2 variants. Specified treatment: some 19 received Ad26.COV2.S at low or high dose, single or two shots; about 5 received placebo; per-sample allocation not given. Day 63 after the first vaccine or placebo injection was the time point for sampling. Libraries were prepared by immunoSEQ multiplex PCR; TCRdb keeps only in-frame clonotypes and omits some of them. This repertoire shows about 480,000 clones, 87% found once; its top ten account for around 13%. The sample here was peripheral blood, taken in a trial of Ad26.COV2.S vaccine versus placebo. The receptors shown here come from a person aged 18-60 years who received the Ad26.COV2.S COVID-19 vaccine or a placebo.

This clone was seen only once. The V call is TRBV2, the J call TRBJ1-2; the D gene is possibly TRBD1 (6 bases). This CDR3 is built from 16 residues. Germline V gives CDR1 SNHLY, CDR2 FYNNEI. Trimming took off 6 bases at V and 4 bases at J, with 21 bases between the two ends. CDR3 amino acids: CASSLKTGSLSYGYTF. CDR3 bases: TGTGCCAGCAGCTTAAAAACAGGGTCTCTTTCCTATGGCTACACCTTC.

J is TRBJ2-4 and V is TRBV21-1. TRBV21-1 is a documented pseudogene. This CDR3 contains 12 residues. CDR3 sequence reads: CASICSKNIQYF. DNA for the CDR3: TGTGCCAGCATTTGCTCCAAAAACATTCAGTACTTC.

This clone was seen only a few times. The chain carries TRBV3-1 (or the pseudogene TRBV3-2) and TRBJ1-5; 9 bases fit TRBD1. There are 18 residues in the CDR3. The V gene's germline CDR1 is LGHDT and CDR2 YNNKEL (reference sequence). The V and J ends lost 4 bases and 0 bases, in that order; junction bases with no gene match: 10. CDR3 loop: CASSLRDRAQYSNQPQHF. The CDR3 nucleotides are TGTGCCAGCAGCCTCCGGGACAGGGCTCAATATAGCAATCAGCCCCAGCATTTT.